A single sample gave rise to the 19 T cell receptor beta chains below, sequenced in a study of beta chain features in type 1 diabetes. Of the isolated RNA, all was reverse transcribed, and so the sequenced material was expressed TCRB transcripts. TCRdb's copy holds only in-frame clones and misses some; the assay was immunoSEQ multiplex PCR. The data show about 180,000 clones, 10% to 15% seen once. Sequenced sample: central memory CD4+ T cells from blood. Receptors were obtained from a woman younger than 35 in good health.

The rearrangement joins TRBV6-1 to TRBJ2-7, with 7 bases lining up with TRBD1. The CDR3 is 14 residues long. Germline lookup yields CDR1 MNHNS and CDR2 SASEGT. Unmatched junction bases numbered 3, after V lost 2 bases and J lost 2 bases. The CDR3 protein is CASSESQGAYEQYF. The DNA for the CDR3 is TGTGCCAGCAGTGAAAGCCAGGGGGCCTACGAGCAGTACTTC.

This clone was counted between two and nine times. V and J are TRBV28 and TRBJ2-1; TRBD2 agrees at 7 bases. With 2 bases clipped from V and 4 bases from J, the junction kept 5 bases outside the gene matches. The CDR3 is 15 amino acids. Germline V gene data show CDR1 as MDHEN and CDR2 as SYDVKM. CDR3 in amino acids: CASSLPAGSYNEQFF. Here the CDR3 DNA reads TGTGCCAGCAGTTTACCAGCGGGATCTTACAATGAGCAGTTCTTC.

This clone was seen more than once but under ten times. The chain combines TRBV9 with TRBJ1-2; tentatively, D is TRBD1 (6 bases). CDR1 is SGDLS and CDR2 is YYNGEE in the germline V gene. The CDR3 sequence is 16 residues long. V gave up 3 bases and J gave up 0 bases, with 15 bases separating them. The CDR3 DNA sequence: TGTGCCAGCAGCGGCCCCCGGGAGGGGGCTAACTATGGCTACACCTTC. Its protein product is CASSGPREGANYGYTF.

The chain employs TRBV7-9 and TRBJ2-2; 9 nucleotides match TRBD2. Germline V gives CDR1 SEHNR, CDR2 FQNEAQ (reference sequence). The trim removed 4 bases at V and 7 bases at J, leaving 10 bases unmatched. This CDR3 spans 16 amino acids. CDR3 coding DNA: TGTGCCAGCAGCTCCGTGGGCGGGAGGGCCGACGGGGAGCTGTTTTTT. As protein: CASSSVGGRADGELFF. Using reference TRBV7-9 and TRBJ2-2 for the parts outside the CDR3, the full variable domain is DTGVSQNPRHKITKRGQNVTFRCDPISEHNRLYWYRQTLGQGPEFLTYFQNEAQLEKSRLLSDRFSAERPKGSFSTLEIQRTEQGDSAMYLCASSSVGGRADGELFFGEGSRLTVL.

J is TRBJ1-5 and V is TRBV30; maybe TRBD1 (6 bases). The germline V gene encodes CDR1 GTSNPN and CDR2 SVGIG (reference sequence). The CDR3 extends over 14 amino acids. V lost 5 bases and J 4 bases, leaving 15 bases between the germline ends. The DNA of the CDR3 is TGTGCCTGGGGGTTACAGGGAGGGAATCAGCCCCAGCATTTT. As protein: CAWGLQGGNQPQHF. Complete variable domain (other parts from reference TRBV30 and TRBJ1-5): SQTIHQWPATLVQPVGSPLSLECTVEGTSNPNLYWYRQAAGRGLQLLFYSVGIGQISSEVPQNLSASRPQDRQFILSSKKLLLSDSGFYLCAWGLQGGNQPQHFGDGTRLSIL.

The table lists this clone with a count of one. The chain combines TRBV6-6 with TRBJ1-5; 9 bases fit TRBD1. The CDR3 covers 16 residues. The V and J ends lost 6 bases and 1 base, in that order; junction bases with no gene match: 7. Germline CDR1 is MNHNY and CDR2 is SVGAGI (reference sequence). The CDR3 nucleotides read TGTGCCAGCAGCCCCTCGGACAGGGGAAGCAATCAGCCCCAGCATTTT. Translation: CASSPSDRGSNQPQHF.

The chain has TRBV6-1 and TRBJ1-2, with 9 bases that match TRBD1. The CDR3 spans 15 residues. Losses at the gene ends were 4 bases for V and 2 bases for J; bases not matched to a gene: 5. The germline CDR1 and CDR2 sequences are MNHNS and SASEGT. The CDR3 reads CASSASGTGNYGYTF. The CDR3 bases are TGTGCCAGCAGTGCCTCCGGGACAGGGAACTATGGCTACACCTTC.

CDR3 sequence (DNA): TGTGCCAGCAGGGAGGCGGCGGGGTCCCCCTACAATGAGCAGTTCTTC. Translated, it gives CASREAAGSPYNEQFF. The genes are TRBV7-8 and TRBJ2-1, with TRBD2 as a possible D gene (6 bases). Germline loops: CDR1 SGHVS, CDR2 FQNEAQ. This CDR3 has 16 amino acids. Deletions cut 6 bases from V and 2 bases from J, with 17 bases between.

CDR3 sequence: CASSLQSRTGIHNEQFF. CDR3 DNA sequence: TGTGCCAGCAGTCTACAAAGTAGGACAGGGATCCACAATGAGCAGTTCTTC. The rearrangement uses TRBV27 and TRBJ2-1; TRBD1 matches 8 bases. The CDR3 has 17 amino acids. Germline V gene sequence: CDR1 MNHEY, CDR2 SMNVEV (reference sequence). With V trimmed by 5 bases and J by 5 bases, 14 bases remained unmatched.

The chain has TRBV7-2 and TRBJ2-2, with D possibly being TRBD1 (5 bases). The germline V gene encodes CDR1 SGHTA and CDR2 FQGNSA. Trimming took off 6 bases at V and 5 bases at J, with 10 bases between the two ends. This CDR3 has 13 residues. The chain's CDR3 is CASRIDRTGELFF. The DNA for the CDR3 is TGTGCCAGCAGGATAGACAGAACCGGGGAGCTGTTTTTT.

Only a few counts were recorded for this clone. The chain recombines TRBV30 with TRBJ1-2; the match to TRBD1 covers 8 bases. V was clipped by 2 bases and J by 5 bases; unmatched bases: 4. Germline V CDR1 and CDR2: GTSNPN, SVGIG (reference sequence). The CDR3 runs 13 residues. The CDR3: CAWSTRTGYGYTF. The CDR3 bases are TGTGCCTGGAGTACACGGACAGGGTATGGCTACACCTTC.

This clone occurred a few times. CDR3 nucleotides: TGCGCCAGCAGCTACCTGACCGGGACTAGCAGTGAGCAGTTCTTC. The encoded protein is CASSYLTGTSSEQFF. The V and J genes are TRBV4-3 and TRBJ2-1; TRBD2 matches 9 bases. CDR1 LGHNA and CDR2 YSLEER come from the germline V gene. V shed 5 bases and J 9 bases; nucleotides not matched to a gene: 11. The CDR3 runs 15 residues.

The gene calls are TRBV30 and TRBJ1-3, with no clear D. The ends were cut back, 5 bases at V and 3 bases at J, with 14 bases in the middle. Germline V gives CDR1 GTSNPN, CDR2 SVGIG (reference sequence). The CDR3 has 14 amino acids. CDR3 residues: CAWQQMGYGNTIYF. The DNA for the CDR3 is TGTGCCTGGCAACAGATGGGCTATGGAAACACCATATATTTT. Complete variable domain (other parts from reference TRBV30 and TRBJ1-3): SQTIHQWPATLVQPVGSPLSLECTVEGTSNPNLYWYRQAAGRGLQLLFYSVGIGQISSEVPQNLSASRPQDRQFILSSKKLLLSDSGFYLCAWQQMGYGNTIYFGEGSWLTVV.

This clone was detected only a few times. The chain is built from TRBV6-5 and TRBJ2-1, with TRBD2 matching 8 bases. CDR3 length: 15 residues. From germline, CDR1 is MNHEY and CDR2 SVGAGI. V lost 2 bases to trimming and J lost 8 bases; unmatched junction nucleotides: 8. The CDR3 nucleotides read TGTGCCAGCAGTTACCTCGCGGGAGGAGGTCATGAGCAGTTCTTC. Amino acid sequence: CASSYLAGGGHEQFF.

This clone has more than one count but fewer than ten. This sequence joins TRBV6-5 and TRBJ1-5, with D unresolved. The CDR3 spans 15 residues. Germline values: CDR1 MNHEY, CDR2 SVGAGI. Trimming removed 7 bases at V and 3 bases at J, with 16 bases between. In DNA, the CDR3 is TGTGCCAGCACCCCCCAGAGGGCGAACAATCAGCCCCAGCATTTT. It translates to CASTPQRANNQPQHF.

This clone has only a few counts. The chain couples TRBV27 to TRBJ2-2, with 7 nucleotides matching TRBD1. V shed 5 bases, J shed 1 base, and the junction held 4 bases outside the gene matches. Germline V lookup: CDR1 MNHEY, CDR2 SMNVEV (reference sequence). The CDR3 consists of 15 residues. In DNA form, the CDR3 reads TGTGCCAGCAGTATGTGGACAGGGAACACCGGGGAGCTGTTTTTT. Translated: CASSMWTGNTGELFF.

This clone was counted only a few times. The chain uses TRBV27 and TRBJ1-2, with D possibly being TRBD1 (6 bases). This CDR3 contains 13 residues. Germline CDR1 and CDR2: MNHEY and SMNVEV (reference sequence). V shed 6 bases and J shed 8 bases, with 16 bases lying between them. The CDR3 loop reads CASSILGAGGYTF. DNA of the CDR3: TGTGCCAGCAGCATCCTGGGGGCGGGCGGCTACACCTTC.

The chain has TRBV27 and TRBJ1-4; 10 nucleotides agree with TRBD1. Per germline, CDR1 MNHEY and CDR2 SMNVEV (reference sequence). The V segment lost 6 bases and the J segment 0 bases; nucleotides outside the gene matches: 4. The CDR3 length is 16 residues. CDR3: CASRGQGTATNEKLFF. The CDR3 DNA reads TGTGCCAGCAGGGGACAGGGGACAGCAACTAATGAAAAACTGTTTTTT. Full variable domain (missing parts from reference TRBV27 and TRBJ1-4): EAQVTQNPRYLITVTGKKLTVTCSQNMNHEYMSWYRQDPGLGLRQIYYSMNVEVTDKGDVPEGYKVSRKEKRNFPLILESPSPNQTSLYFCASRGQGTATNEKLFFGSGTQLSVL.

This chain links TRBV7-2 with TRBJ2-2; a possible D gene is TRBD2 (6 bases). Between the trimmed V and J ends, which lost 2 bases and 6 bases, there was a span of 16 bases. CDR1 is SGHTA and CDR2 is FQGNSA in the germline V gene. CDR3 length: 16 residues. The CDR3 region is CASSLFGARGAGELFF. DNA for the CDR3: TGTGCCAGCAGCTTATTCGGGGCGCGGGGAGCCGGGGAGCTGTTTTTT.